A selection of T cell receptor beta chains follows, all from one sample in a study of CD8+ T cells in alopecia areata. Data came from immunoSEQ multiplex PCR; TCRdb stores just in-frame clones and leaves some out. The table lists around 65,000 clones, around half of them singletons, with 17% in the top ten. Material: CD8+ T cells sorted from blood, obtained at week 0. Source of these receptors: a human donor with alopecia areata. Each CDR3 is given with its conserved first and last residue. A D gene is named only where the DNA matches it firmly. Clone size, where shown, is once, few, many, or a class for clones that have expanded.

clone_size d_call j_call v_call cdr3_nt cdr3_aa
few TRBD2 TRBJ2-1 TRBV18 TGTGCCAGCTCCCCGACTAGCGGGAGGTACAATGAGCAGTTCTTC CASSPTSGRYNEQFF
NA NA TRBJ1-2 TRBV9 TGTGCCAGCAGCGCCGGCGGGGGAGAGGTATATAACTATGGCTACACCTTC CASSAGGGEVYNYGYTF
NA TRBD2 TRBJ2-3 TRBV7-3 TGTGCCAGCAGCTTAAGCGGGAGGGCGGTAGATACGCAGTATTTT CASSLSGRAVDTQYF
many TRBD2 TRBJ2-3 TRBV27 TGTGCCAGTTCGGGGACTAACACAGATACGCAGTATTTT CASSGTNTDTQYF
NA TRBD1 TRBJ2-7 TRBV5-1 TGCGCCAGCAGCTACACACCGGGACAGGGGTGGGAGCAGTACTTC CASSYTPGQGWEQYF
few NA TRBJ2-5 TRBV6-5 TGTGCCAGCAGTGACCTAGTTGAGGAGACCCAGTACTTC CASSDLVEETQYF
few NA TRBJ2-7 TRBV29-1 TGCAGCGTTGTTAGTGAGGAGCAGTACTTC CSVVSEEQYF
NA NA TRBJ2-4 TRBV4-1 TGCGCCAGCAGCCAAGGGAGAGACATTCAGTACTTC CASSQGRDIQYF
NA TRBD2 TRBJ2-1 TRBV4-3 TGCGCCAGCAGCCAAGAGGGGCGGGAGGGCTCCTACAATGAGCAGTTCTTC CASSQEGREGSYNEQFF
NA TRBD1 TRBJ2-1 TRBV29-1 TGCAGCGTTGAAGGCCAGGGGGATTTTGGGCAGTTCTTC CSVEGQGDFGQFF
few TRBD2 TRBJ2-7 TRBV11-2 TGTGCCAGCAGCTTAGGCGGGGGCTACGAGCAGTACTTC CASSLGGGYEQYF
few NA TRBJ2-4 TRBV10-3 TGTGCCAGCAGTCCAGGGGCGAACATTCAGTACTTC CASSPGANIQYF
NA NA TRBJ1-2 TRBV29-1 TGCAGCGTCAGAGGCGGCACCAACTATGGCTACACCTTC CSVRGGTNYGYTF
NA NA TRBJ2-7 TRBV7-9 TGTGCCAGCAGCTTATCTAGTGACGAGCAGTACTTC CASSLSSDEQYF
many NA TRBJ2-2 TRBV5-6 TGTGCCAGCAGCTTACCGACAGGACGAAACACCGGGGAGCTGTTTTTT CASSLPTGRNTGELFF
NA NA TRBJ1-5 TRBV29-1 TGCAGCGTACTAGACGGCACGGGACAGCCCCAGCATTTT CSVLDGTGQPQHF
NA TRBD2 TRBJ2-7 TRBV13 TGTGCCAGCAGCTTACACATAGCGAGCGGGAGAGACGAGCAGTACTTC CASSLHIASGRDEQYF
NA TRBD1 TRBJ2-7 TRBV7-8 TGTGCCAGCAGCCCCGGGGACAGCTACGAGCAGTACTTC CASSPGDSYEQYF
NA NA TRBJ2-3 TRBV28 TGTGCCAGCAGTTTATTGGGGGGAATGGGAGATACGCAGTATTTT CASSLLGGMGDTQYF
NA NA TRBJ2-7 TRBV18 TGTGCCAGCTCCGAGACAGGACCCTACGAGCAGTACTTC CASSETGPYEQYF
NA NA TRBJ2-1 TRBV29-1 TGCAGCGTTGTAGTGGGAAATGAGCAGTTCTTC CSVVVGNEQFF
NA NA TRBJ2-2 TRBV5-1 TGCGCCAGCAGCTTGGAAGGGGCTGGGGACGGGGAGCTGTTTTTT CASSLEGAGDGELFF
NA NA TRBJ2-7 TRBV5-1 TGCGCCAGCAGCTTGGAAATTGCCACCTACGAGCAGTACTTC CASSLEIATYEQYF
NA TRBD2 TRBJ2-1 TRBV27 TGTGCCAGCAGTTGGACGAGCGGGAGGGGGAATGAGCAGTTCTTC CASSWTSGRGNEQFF
NA NA TRBJ2-2 TRBV7-9 TGTGCCAGCAACCCCCCGTGGGTGATGAACACCGGGGAGCTGTTTTTT CASNPPWVMNTGELFF
NA NA TRBJ1-5 TRBV9 TGTGCCAGCAGCCCGGGGGGCCGCAATCAGCCCCAGCATTTT CASSPGGRNQPQHF
NA TRBD1 TRBJ2-5 TRBV4-1 TGCGCCAGCAGCCAAACAGGGGCTCAGTACTTC CASSQTGAQYF
once NA TRBJ2-3 TRBV7-7 TGTGCTAGCAGCTTATCGGCGGTCCGGGGAGATACGCAGTATTTT CASSLSAVRGDTQYF
NA NA TRBJ2-7 TRBV6-5 TGTGCCAGCAGGGGTGAATGGCCCTACGAGCAGTACTTC CASRGEWPYEQYF
NA TRBD1 TRBJ1-2 TRBV6-1 TGTGCCAGCAGCTTCGGACAGGGGAACTATGGCTACACCTTC CASSFGQGNYGYTF
few NA TRBJ2-5 TRBV6-6 TGTGCCAGCAGTTACTCAATAGCGCCTGGGGAGACCCAGTACTTC CASSYSIAPGETQYF
once TRBD2 TRBJ2-3 TRBV29-1 TGCAGCGTTGAAGGTGGGACTAGCGGTACAGATACGCAGTATTTT CSVEGGTSGTDTQYF
NA NA TRBJ2-7 TRBV5-1 TGCGCCAGCAGCTTGATACAGGGTAACGAGCAGTACTTC CASSLIQGNEQYF
NA TRBD2 TRBJ2-1 TRBV5-4 TGTGCCAGCAGACGGGCGGGAGGGCCGGATTACAATGAGCAGTTCTTC CASRRAGGPDYNEQFF
NA TRBD2 TRBJ2-1 TRBV7-9 TGTGCCAGCAGCTACCCGGCGGGAGAGTTCCTCGATGAGCAGTTCTTC CASSYPAGEFLDEQFF
NA NA TRBJ2-7 TRBV4-2 TGTGCCAGCAGCCAAGGTGAGGGACTGCGGTACGAGCAGTACTTC CASSQGEGLRYEQYF
NA NA TRBJ1-5 TRBV30 TGTGCCTGGAGTAAGGTTGGGAATCAGCCCCAGCATTTT CAWSKVGNQPQHF
NA NA TRBJ2-1 TRBV29-1 TGCAGCGTTGCCGCTAGCAAAGGTGAGCAGTTCTTC CSVAASKGEQFF
NA TRBD2 TRBJ2-5 TRBV5-4 TGTGCCAGCAGTCCGGGACTAGCGGTCCAAGAGACCCAGTACTTC CASSPGLAVQETQYF
NA NA TRBJ1-5 TRBV27 TGTGCCAGCAGTCCGCAGGGATATAGCAATCAGCCCCAGCATTTT CASSPQGYSNQPQHF